The T cell receptor (beta chain) described here comes from a study of response to subunit inactivated influenza vaccine listed by TCRdb under 2018. With regard to the full study: Deep quantitative profiling of the T cell receptor repertoire was used in the study to follow responses to a trivalent subunit inactivated influenza vaccine. Beyond this particular receptor, the publication reports: According to the authors, only a limited number of new T cells may be recruited by each seasonal influenza vaccination.

Worth noting for this clonotype: Its binding antigen is unknown. There are no base qualities to consult, and no much larger clone falls within one base.

V was cut back by 6 bases and J by 0 bases, leaving a gap of 14 bases between them. The germline V gene sets CDR1 to SQVTM and CDR2 to ANQGSEA. The CDR3 sequence holds 14 residues, the cysteine and phenylalanine included. Only the CDR3 part of the read is kept: 42 bases, read in frame from the first base. The method behind the library was RT-PCR. The sequencer was an Illumina HiSeq 2500. TCRdb handled the public reads itself, with Q25 trimming in fastp and clone calling in MiXCR, and kept productive beta chains. Entries are consolidated by CDR3 protein sequence, retaining the most common genes and DNA. The sample data list 550,000 to 800,000 distinct CDR3 sequences, and roughly 14% of these were observed just once. The ten largest clones add up to 11% of the sample.

Material: PBMCs from blood, obtained less than 13 days after vaccination. This chain is built from TRBV29-1 and TRBJ1-1; no D gene can be assigned with confidence. The sequence was collected from a man aged 45 to 65 who received an inactivated influenza vaccine. Donor details come from another sample of the same person, matched by shared clones. The DNA sequence is as follows: TGCAGCGTGCCGGGGTTGGGGATGAACACTGAAGCTTTCTTT. The translation is CSVPGLGMNTEAFF.